This is a list of T cell receptor beta chains from one sample in a study of T cell responses to AZD1222 COVID-19 vaccine. Assay: immunoSEQ multiplex PCR; the TCRdb copy retains only in-frame clones and omits some. Here the sample spans about 180,000 clones, just over 85% being singletons. Sequencing was performed on peripheral blood, taken 28 days after the second AZD1222 dose. These receptors came from an adult who received the AZD1222 COVID-19 vaccine. The CDR3 runs from the conserved cysteine through the conserved F or W. D genes are given only for firm matches. Clone size is stated in some rows and not others, as once, few, many or a class when expanded.

TRBJ1-6	TRBV4-2	.	TRBD1	TGTGCCAGCAGCCAAACGACAGGGACATCACCCCTCCACTTT	CASSQTTGTSPLHF
TRBJ2-1	TRBV10-2	.	TRBD2	TGCGCCAGCATCGGCGGGGGGGCCTCCTACAATGAGCAGTTCTTC	CASIGGGASYNEQFF
TRBJ2-5	TRBV7-9	.	.	TGTGCCAGCAGCCCGACTGGGCGAGGGGGGGCCCAGTACTTC	CASSPTGRGGAQYF
TRBJ1-5	TRBV5-8	.	TRBD1	TGTGCCAGCAGCCTAAGGGGGCCGAGCAATCAGCCCCAGCATTTT	CASSLRGPSNQPQHF
TRBJ1-1	TRBV12-5	.	TRBD1	TGTGCTAGTGGTTTGGGTACAGGGGCCACTGAAGCTTTCTTT	CASGLGTGATEAFF
TRBJ2-1	TRBV12-3/TRBV12-4	.	.	TGTGCCAGCAGTTTATTATACAATGAGCAGTTCTTC	CASSLLYNEQFF
TRBJ2-7	TRBV28	.	.	TGTGCCAGCATGCAGGGTGGGACCTACGAGCAGTACTTC	CASMQGGTYEQYF
TRBJ2-3	TRBV7-9	.	.	TGTGCCAGCAGCTTAGGACTTTCCGTCACAGATACGCAGTATTTT	CASSLGLSVTDTQYF
TRBJ1-1	TRBV10-1	.	.	TGCGCCAGCAGTGAACCCAGCTCGAACACTGAAGCTTTCTTT	CASSEPSSNTEAFF
TRBJ1-5	TRBV6-5	.	TRBD1	TGTGCCAGCAGCCCGGACAGGGATAGGCAGCCCCAGCATTTT	CASSPDRDRQPQHF
TRBJ1-2	TRBV3-1/TRBV3-2	once	.	TGTGCCAGCAGCCAAGCCGGGATGAACTATGGCTACACCTTC	CASSQAGMNYGYTF
TRBJ1-3	TRBV6-5	.	.	TGTGCCAGCAGGGATATTATAGATGGTGGAAACACCATATATTTT	CASRDIIDGGNTIYF
TRBJ1-1	TRBV9	.	TRBD1	TGTGCCAGCAGCGCTAGACAGGGGGACACTGAAGCTTTCTTT	CASSARQGDTEAFF
TRBJ1-1	TRBV5-1	.	TRBD1	TGCGCCAGCAGTCTGGGACAGATGAACACTGAAGCTTTCTTT	CASSLGQMNTEAFF
TRBJ2-1	TRBV6-5	.	.	TGTGCCAGCAGGTGGGGTCCTGACGGAAGCGATGAGCAGTTCTTC	CASRWGPDGSDEQFF
TRBJ1-2	TRBV9	.	.	TGTGCCAGCAGCGTAGCTGAGGGAGGTAACTATGGCTACACCTTC	CASSVAEGGNYGYTF
TRBJ1-1	TRBV12-3/TRBV12-4	.	.	TGTGCCAGCAGTTCCCTTGGTAGGACTGAAGCTTTCTTT	CASSSLGRTEAFF
TRBJ1-2	TRBV5-1	.	.	TGCGCCAGCAGTCAACAGGGCGTGGGCTACACCTTC	CASSQQGVGYTF
TRBJ1-1	TRBV9	.	.	TGTGCCAGCAGCCCCCGGCCTTTCGGGGAGAACACTGAAGCTTTCTTT	CASSPRPFGENTEAFF
TRBJ2-3	TRBV24-1	.	TRBD1	TGTGCCACCAGTGATGCCGGGACAGGGGGCGAGGATACGCAGTATTTT	CATSDAGTGGEDTQYF
TRBJ2-3	TRBV3-1/TRBV3-2	.	.	TGTGCCAGCAGCCCGAAGGGGATGGGAGGGGGAATTAGCACAGATACGCAGTATTTT	CASSPKGMGGGISTDTQYF
TRBJ2-7	TRBV2	.	.	TGTGCCAGCAGTCTACAGGGACCTACGAGCGCAGAGCAGTACTTC	CASSLQGPTSAEQYF
TRBJ1-1	TRBV7-8	.	TRBD1	TGTGCCAGCAGCTTATTGGACAGGGCCAACACTGAAGCTTTCTTT	CASSLLDRANTEAFF
TRBJ1-3	TRBV9	.	TRBD1	TGTGCCAGCAGCCCCGGACAGGGGGCTCGCTCTGGAAACACCATATATTTT	CASSPGQGARSGNTIYF